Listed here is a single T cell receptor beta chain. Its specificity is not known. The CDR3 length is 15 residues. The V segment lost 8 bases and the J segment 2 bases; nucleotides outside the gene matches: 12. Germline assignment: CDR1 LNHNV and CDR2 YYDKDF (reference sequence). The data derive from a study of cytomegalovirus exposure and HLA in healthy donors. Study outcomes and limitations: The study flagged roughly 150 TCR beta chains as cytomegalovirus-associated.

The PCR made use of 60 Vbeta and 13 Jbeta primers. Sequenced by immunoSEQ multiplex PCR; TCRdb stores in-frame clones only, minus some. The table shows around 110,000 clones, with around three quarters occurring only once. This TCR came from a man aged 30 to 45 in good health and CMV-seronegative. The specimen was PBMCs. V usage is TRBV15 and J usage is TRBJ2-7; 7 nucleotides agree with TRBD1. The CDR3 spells CATPTGSVEAYEQYF. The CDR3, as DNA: TGTGCCACCCCGACAGGGTCTGTAGAAGCCTACGAGCAGTACTTC.